The source of this T cell receptor beta chain is a study of radiation and T cells in renal cell carcinoma. The wider study: Nephrectomy followed 15 Gy stereotactic body radiation by 4 weeks.

This clone was detected only once. Its specificity is unknown. Other DNA sequences in the same sample also yield this CDR3. Study results and limitations: From baseline, blood top tumor clonotypes peaked at 2 weeks post-radiation.

The sample's time point: blood 2 weeks post-SBRT. Stated treatment: 15 Gy SBRT to primary tumor, nephrectomy 4 weeks later. Clear cell pathology was present in this patient's renal cell carcinoma. The assay was immunoSEQ multiplex PCR, and TCRdb's table has in-frame clones only and misses some. The sample lists tens of thousands of clones; around three quarters were seen once. This TCR derives from a man aged 60 to 69 with renal cell carcinoma. Sequenced here: blood, sampled from a patient whose treatment included radiotherapy and nephrectomy.

The CDR3 DNA follows: TGTGCCAGCAGTGGTCGGGGGGGCAGGGGAAGGCAGCCCCAGCATTTT. This gives the protein CASSGRGGRGRQPQHF. This rearrangement joins TRBV6-1 to TRBJ1-5; possible D gene TRBD1, 6 bases. Per germline, CDR1 MNHNS and CDR2 SASEGT. V was shortened by 4 bases and J by 7 bases, with 20 bases between the two germline ends. The CDR3 spans 16 residues.